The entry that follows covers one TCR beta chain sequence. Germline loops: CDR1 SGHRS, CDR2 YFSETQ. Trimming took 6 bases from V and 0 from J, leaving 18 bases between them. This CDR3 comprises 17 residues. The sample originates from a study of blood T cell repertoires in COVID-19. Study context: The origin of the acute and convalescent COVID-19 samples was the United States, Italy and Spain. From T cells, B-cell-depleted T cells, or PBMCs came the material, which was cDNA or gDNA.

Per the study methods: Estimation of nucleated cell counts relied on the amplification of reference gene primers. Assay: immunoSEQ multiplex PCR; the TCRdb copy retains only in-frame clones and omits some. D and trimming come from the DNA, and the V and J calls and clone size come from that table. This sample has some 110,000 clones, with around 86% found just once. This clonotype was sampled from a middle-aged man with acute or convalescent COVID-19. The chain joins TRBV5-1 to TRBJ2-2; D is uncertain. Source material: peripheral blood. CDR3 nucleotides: TGCGCCAGCAATGGTGACACCAAACCACCGAACACCGGGGAGCTGTTTTTT. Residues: CASNGDTKPPNTGELFF.